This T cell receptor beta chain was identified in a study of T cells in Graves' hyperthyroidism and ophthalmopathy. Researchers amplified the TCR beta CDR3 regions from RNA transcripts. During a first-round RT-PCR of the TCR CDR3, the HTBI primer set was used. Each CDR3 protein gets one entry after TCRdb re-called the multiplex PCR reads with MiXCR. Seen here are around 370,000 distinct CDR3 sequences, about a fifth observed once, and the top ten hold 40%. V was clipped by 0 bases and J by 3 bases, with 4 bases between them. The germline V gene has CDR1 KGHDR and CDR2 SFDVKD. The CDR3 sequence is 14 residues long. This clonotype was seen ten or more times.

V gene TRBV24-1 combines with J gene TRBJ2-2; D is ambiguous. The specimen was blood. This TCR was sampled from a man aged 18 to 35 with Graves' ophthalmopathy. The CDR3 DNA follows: TGTGCCACCAGTGATTTGCGGGACACCGGGGAGCTGTTTTTT. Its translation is CATSDLRDTGELFF.